This T cell receptor beta chain was identified in a study of shared clonotypes between healthy human individuals. V shed 7 bases, J shed 1 base, and the junction held 4 bases outside the gene matches. The CDR3 runs to 14 residues. Germline-derived CDR1 and CDR2 are LNHDA and SQIVND (reference sequence). Only one count was recorded for this clone. The material for each subset, its genomic DNA, was split evenly across several immunoSEQ plates. Sorted-subset replicate PCR reactions contained 150 to 200 ng DNA, corresponding to 29,000 or so T cell genomes. Profiling relied on immunoSEQ multiplex PCR, and the TCRdb table lists in-frame clones only, not all of them. The top ten clones hold 0.37% of a sample with some 2,500,000 clones, 85% to 95% of them seen once.

The rearrangement joins TRBV19 to TRBJ1-3; TRBD1 aligns across 7 bases. The sequenced sample was naive CD4+ T cells from PBMCs. Documented subset: CD45RA+ positively selected. This clonotype originated in a man between 18 and 35 years old in good health. Some clones in this sample may be carry-over from other donors' samples. Written as DNA, the CDR3 is TGTGCCAGTATTCACAGGGGTTCTGGAAACACCATATATTTT. The encoded protein is CASIHRGSGNTIYF.